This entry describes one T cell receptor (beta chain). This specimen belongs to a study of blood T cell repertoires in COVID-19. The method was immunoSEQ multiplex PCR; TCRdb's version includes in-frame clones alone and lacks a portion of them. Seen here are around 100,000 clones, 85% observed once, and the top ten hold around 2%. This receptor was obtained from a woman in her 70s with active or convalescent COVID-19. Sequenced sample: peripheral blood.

Here the CDR3 DNA reads TGTGCCAGCAGCCACGGGACTAGCGGGCCGCAAGAGCAGTACTTC. It translates to CASSHGTSGPQEQYF. V and J are TRBV4-2 and TRBJ2-7; 12 positions agree with TRBD2. The CDR3 runs 15 residues. V shed 3 bases, J shed 7 bases, and the junction held 7 bases outside the gene matches. CDR1 is LGHNA, CDR2 YNFKEQ, per germline.